These 28 T cell receptor beta chains originate from one sample sequenced in a study of blood T cell repertoires in COVID-19. Sequenced by immunoSEQ multiplex PCR; TCRdb stores in-frame clones only, minus some. The table lists over 200,000 clones, 80% to 90% of them singletons. Sequencing used peripheral blood. These receptor sequences come from a man between 35 and 55 years old with active or convalescent COVID-19.

The chain is built from TRBV10-1 and TRBJ1-4; tentative D call: TRBD1 (6 bases). Deletions cut 3 bases from V and 0 bases from J, with 11 bases between. The CDR3 is 16 residues long. Germline-derived CDR1 and CDR2 are WNHNN and SYGVQD (reference sequence). As DNA, the CDR3 is TGCGCCAGCAGTGACGGACAGCCTTCAACTAATGAAAAACTGTTTTTT. Protein product: CASSDGQPSTNEKLFF.

This clone has a single count. J is TRBJ2-2 and V is TRBV6-5; perhaps TRBD2 as D (7 bases). The CDR3 runs 15 residues. In germline, CDR1 is MNHEY, CDR2 SVGAGI. V lost 7 bases and J lost 5, with 17 bases in between. For the CDR3, the DNA is TGTGCCAGCACCCAAGGGGGGGCGCTAACCGGGGAGCTGTTTTTT. It specifies CASTQGGALTGELFF.

This clone appeared once. This rearrangement joins TRBV5-1 to TRBJ1-3; D not resolved. Trimming took off 0 bases at V and 0 bases at J, with 7 bases between the two ends. CDR3 length equals 15 residues. CDR1 is SGHRS and CDR2 is YFSETQ in the germline V gene. DNA for the CDR3: TGCGCCAGCAGCTTGGAGGGAGCCTCTGGAAACACCATATATTTT. This encodes CASSLEGASGNTIYF. Full variable domain (missing parts from reference TRBV5-1 and TRBJ1-3): KAGVTQTPRYLIKTRGQQVTLSCSPISGHRSVSWYQQTPGQGLQFLFEYFSETQRNKGNFPGRFSGRQFSNSRSEMNVSTLELGDSALYLCASSLEGASGNTIYFGEGSWLTVV.

The chain combines TRBV12-3 or TRBV12-4 with TRBJ2-7; TRBD1 matches 7 bases. V dropped 5 bases and J dropped 6; count of bases not matched to a gene: 7. The CDR3 contains 13 residues. The CDR3 nucleotides read TGTGCCAGCAGTAGATCACACAGGGGCGAGCAGTACTTC. Its translation is CASSRSHRGEQYF.

The genes are TRBV9 and TRBJ2-3, with 7 bases aligning to TRBD1. The germline V gene encodes CDR1 SGDLS and CDR2 YYNGEE. The CDR3 covers 15 residues. V gave up 4 bases and J gave up 2 bases; unmatched junction bases: 7. DNA for the CDR3: TGTGCCAGCAGCACCTGGACAGGCTCCACAGATACGCAGTATTTT. It specifies CASSTWTGSTDTQYF.

The table lists this clone with a count of one. The rearrangement uses TRBV30 and TRBJ2-3, with TRBD2 matching over 7 bases. This CDR3 has 14 residues. Trimming removed 2 bases from V and 5 bases from J; junction bases left unmatched: 7. CDR1 is GTSNPN, CDR2 SVGIG, per germline (reference sequence). The DNA for the CDR3 is TGTGCCTGGAGTAAATCGGGGGGAGGAGATACGCAGTATTTT. This translates into CAWSKSGGGDTQYF.

This clone was observed a handful of times. This specimen includes other DNA sequences encoding the same CDR3. This rearrangement joins TRBV7-3 to TRBJ2-2; weak D call: TRBD2 (6 bases). The CDR3 length is 14 residues. Germline CDR1 reads SGHTA; CDR2 reads FQGTGA. Deletions cut 4 bases from V and 5 bases from J, with 11 bases between. CDR3 DNA sequence: TGTGCCAGCAGCTCCGGTGGGGGGACCGGGGAGCTGTTTTTT. Protein sequence: CASSSGGGTGELFF.

The rearrangement links TRBV6-5 to TRBJ2-7; weak D call: TRBD2 (6 bases). Trimming took 2 bases from V and 3 from J, leaving 14 bases between them. The CDR3 runs 15 residues. CDR1 and CDR2 from the germline V gene are MNHEY and SVGAGI. This chain's CDR3 is CASSYRTGTYYEQYF. CDR3 DNA sequence: TGTGCCAGCAGTTACCGGACCGGGACTTACTACGAGCAGTACTTC.

This chain joins TRBV27 and TRBJ2-3, with D possibly TRBD1 on 7 matching bases. Germline V gives CDR1 MNHEY, CDR2 SMNVEV (reference sequence). V lost 5 bases and J 2 bases, leaving 20 bases between the germline ends. CDR3 length: 17 amino acids. CDR3: CASSPPSGGGSTDTQYF. CDR3 DNA sequence: TGTGCCAGCAGTCCGCCCTCAGGGGGAGGATCCACAGATACGCAGTATTTT.

J is TRBJ1-4 and V is TRBV10-3; TRBD1 aligns across 7 bases. Germline loops: CDR1 ENHRY, CDR2 SYGVKD. The CDR3 contains 13 residues. After removal of 7 bases from V and 8 bases from J, the junction contained 7 bases not matched to a gene. The DNA for the CDR3 is TGTGCCATCAAAGAGGGGGCAGGGGAAAAACTGTTTTTT. This gives the protein CAIKEGAGEKLFF.

This clone was observed a few times. The chain recombines TRBV19 with TRBJ1-2, with TRBD1 as a possible D gene (5 bases). In germline, CDR1 is LNHDA, CDR2 SQIVND (reference sequence). Trimming pared 5 bases from V and 0 bases from J, leaving 10 bases between. The CDR3 is made up of 14 amino acids. CDR3 sequence: CASSEQETNYGYTF. The DNA for the CDR3 is TGTGCCAGTAGTGAACAGGAGACTAACTATGGCTACACCTTC.

The chain links TRBV5-5 to TRBJ1-1; 8 bases map to TRBD1. Per germline, CDR1 SGHKS and CDR2 YYEKEE (reference sequence). V trimming: 4 bases; J trimming: 1 base; junction bases outside the gene matches: 3. The CDR3 sequence is 14 residues long. The CDR3 DNA follows: TGTGCCAGCAGCCTGGACAGGGCGAACACTGAAGCTTTCTTT. Translated: CASSLDRANTEAFF.

The chain links TRBV19 to TRBJ2-3, with TRBD2 as a possible D gene (6 bases). The CDR3 length is 16 residues. The germline V gene has CDR1 LNHDA and CDR2 SQIVND (reference sequence). V lost 3 bases and J 8 bases, leaving 21 bases between the germline ends. The CDR3 DNA reads TGTGCCAGTAGTATCGCATTAACGGGGGTTGTGGTTACGCAGTATTTT. Protein sequence: CASSIALTGVVVTQYF.

The V gene is TRBV27, the J gene TRBJ1-3, with a tentative D call TRBD1 (5 bases). CDR1 and CDR2 from the germline V gene are MNHEY and SMNVEV (reference sequence). The length of the CDR3 is 14 residues. Trimming left V 6 bases short and J 7 bases short, with 16 bases between. The CDR3 spells CASSSSDRQNTIYF. Here the CDR3 DNA reads TGTGCCAGCAGCTCATCCGACAGACAGAACACCATATATTTT.

J is TRBJ2-1 and V is TRBV2, with 7 bases lining up with TRBD2. V was clipped by 6 bases and J by 9 bases; unmatched bases: 5. Germline V gene sequence: CDR1 SNHLY, CDR2 FYNNEI. The CDR3 is 12 residues long. The CDR3 sequence is CASRGRAFEQFF. Written as DNA, the CDR3 is TGTGCCAGCAGGGGGAGGGCTTTTGAGCAGTTCTTC.

This clone was recorded once. V gene TRBV30 combines with J gene TRBJ1-4, with D hard to call. CDR3 length: 12 amino acids. The V gene lost 5 bases and the J gene lost 10 bases, with 14 bases spanning the gap. The germline V gene encodes CDR1 GTSNPN and CDR2 SVGIG (reference sequence). The CDR3 DNA follows: TGTGCCTGGTCCCCCGCCCCAGGAAAACTGTTTTTT. Translating gives CAWSPAPGKLFF.

The chain links TRBV11-3 to TRBJ2-6; 8 bases align to TRBD1. The CDR3 length is 19 residues. V lost 4 bases, J lost 0 bases, and 11 bases stayed unmatched. Germline V CDR1 and CDR2: SGHNT, YENEEA. CDR3 loop: CASSSPRDRSHSGANVLTF. The DNA of the CDR3 is TGTGCCAGCAGCTCGCCCCGGGACAGGTCACACTCTGGGGCCAACGTCCTGACTTTC.

The chain links TRBV19 to TRBJ2-2, with 10 nucleotides matching TRBD2. The CDR3 is made up of 16 amino acids. V shed 5 bases, J shed 5 bases, and the junction held 8 bases outside the gene matches. The germline V gene has CDR1 LNHDA and CDR2 SQIVND (reference sequence). DNA for the CDR3: TGTGCCAGTAGTTTCTCTAGCGGGGGTTTTACCGGGGAGCTGTTTTTT. The encoded protein is CASSFSSGGFTGELFF.

The chain carries TRBV29-1 and TRBJ1-1, with 8 bases that match TRBD1. In germline, CDR1 is SQVTM, CDR2 ANQGSEA. The CDR3 is 11 amino acids. V lost 7 bases to trimming and J lost 5 bases; unmatched junction nucleotides: 3. The CDR3 region has the DNA TGCAGCGCTGGACAGGGAACTGAAGCTTTCTTT. It encodes CSAGQGTEAFF.

This chain connects TRBV9 to TRBJ1-1; TRBD1 matches 8 bases. CDR1 SGDLS and CDR2 YYNGEE come from the germline V gene. J lost 4 bases, V lost 3 bases, and 5 bases had no gene match. This CDR3 has 14 residues. In DNA form, the CDR3 reads TGTGCCAGCAGCGATCCCACAGGGGGCACTGAAGCTTTCTTT. This codes for CASSDPTGGTEAFF. The variable domain in full, with the rest retrieved from reference TRBV9 and TRBJ1-1, is DSGVTQTPKHLITATGQRVTLRCSPRSGDLSVYWYQQSLDQGLQFLIQYYNGEERAKGNILERFSAQQFPDLHSELNLSSLELGDSALYFCASSDPTGGTEAFFGQGTRLTVV.

This sequence joins TRBV10-3 and TRBJ2-7; 7 bases line up with TRBD2. V shed 11 bases and J 2 bases; nucleotides not matched to a gene: 12. The CDR3 sequence is 14 residues long. Germline CDR1 reads ENHRY; CDR2 reads SYGVKD. In nucleotides, the CDR3 is TGTGCCTCTCGACTAGCCTTAACTACCTACGAGCAGTACTTC. As protein: CASRLALTTYEQYF.

This clone was recorded a few times. The J gene is TRBJ1-5, the V gene TRBV30; D is undetermined. The V gene's germline CDR1 is GTSNPN and CDR2 SVGIG (reference sequence). The V end was cut by 3 bases, the J end by 6 bases, with 9 bases between. This CDR3 has 12 amino acids. The CDR3 region has the DNA TGTGCCTGGAGCCTCGGTCCTCAGCCCCAGCATTTT. This translates into CAWSLGPQPQHF.

The chain joins TRBV3-1 (or the pseudogene TRBV3-2) to TRBJ2-7, with 8 bases that match TRBD2. The junction had 12 bases not matched to a gene; V was cut back by 4 bases and J by 7 bases. This CDR3 has 15 residues. Looked up from germline, CDR1 is LGHDT and CDR2 is YNNKEL (reference sequence). The CDR3 DNA reads TGTGCCAGCAGCCCCTCTACGGGGGGGCCGGAAGAGCAGTACTTC. Protein: CASSPSTGGPEEQYF.

The V and J genes are TRBV14 and TRBJ1-2, with TRBD1 identical over 7 bases. CDR3 size: 15 residues. J gave up 8 bases and V 0 bases, and 9 bases lay outside the gene matches. CDR1 is SGHDN and CDR2 is FVKESK in the germline V gene. The DNA of the CDR3 is TGTGCCAGCAGCCAAGATTACAGGGGAGGTGGAGGCTACACCTTC. Protein product: CASSQDYRGGGGYTF.

This chain connects TRBV6-1 to TRBJ1-2; 8 nucleotides match TRBD1. V was clipped by 3 bases and J by 4 bases; unmatched bases: 7. The CDR3 has 15 amino acids. The V gene's germline CDR1 is MNHNS and CDR2 SASEGT. CDR3 region: CASSDPGQGSYGYTF. Here the CDR3 DNA reads TGTGCCAGCAGTGACCCTGGACAGGGAAGCTATGGCTACACCTTC.

V is TRBV4-1 and J is TRBJ1-2, with a tentative D call TRBD1 (5 bases). The ends were cut back, 1 base at V and 5 bases at J, with 14 bases in the middle. The CDR3 runs 15 residues. CDR1 is MGHRA and CDR2 is YSYEKL in the germline V gene. The CDR3 DNA reads TGCGCCAGCAGCCAAGGGTTGCAGGGTCCGTATGGCTACACCTTC. It translates to CASSQGLQGPYGYTF.

The sample holds one count of this clone. The rearrangement joins TRBV10-3 to TRBJ1-5; the match to TRBD1 covers 9 bases. V trimming: 4 bases; J trimming: 2 bases; junction bases outside the gene matches: 9. The germline CDR1 and CDR2 sequences are ENHRY and SYGVKD. There are 17 residues in the CDR3. CDR3: CAISGTGGAGGNQPQHF. CDR3 in DNA: TGTGCCATCAGTGGTACAGGGGGCGCGGGGGGCAATCAGCCCCAGCATTTT.

The rearrangement joins TRBV18 to TRBJ2-1; TRBD2 matches 7 bases. Trimming took 3 bases from V and 4 from J; bases not matched to a gene: 6. Germline CDR1 is KGHSH and CDR2 is LQKENI. CDR3 length: 15 residues. In DNA form, the CDR3 reads TGTGCCAGCTCACCGGGAGGGGTCCGATACAATGAGCAGTTCTTC. Translating it yields CASSPGGVRYNEQFF. Full variable domain (missing parts from reference TRBV18 and TRBJ2-1): NAGVMQNPRHLVRRRGQEARLRCSPMKGHSHVYWYRQLPEEGLKFMVYLQKENIIDESGMPKERFSAEFPKEGPSILRIQQVVRGDSAAYFCASSPGGVRYNEQFFGPGTRLTVL.